This T cell receptor beta chain was sequenced in a study of blood T cells in healthy people across ages. With a J-beta primer mix and a sample-barcoded 5' primer, a second PCR ran about 7 to 12 cycles. Each CDR3 protein gets one entry after TCRdb re-called the 5' RACE reads with MiXCR. The profile shows around 870,000 distinct CDR3 sequences, more than 25% of them singletons. V lost 6 bases to trimming and J lost 9 bases, with 8 bases between them. The CDR3 consists of 11 residues. V usage is TRBV12-3 or TRBV12-4 and J usage is TRBJ2-2; D unclear. The receptor comes from a woman of 80 years or more in good health. Material: blood. DNA of the CDR3: TGTGCCAGCAGCCCGGCCCGGGAGCTGTTTTTT. It yields the protein CASSPARELFF.